This entry lists 2 T cell receptor beta chains sequenced from one sample in a study of T cells in Graves' hyperthyroidism and ophthalmopathy. From RNA transcripts, TCR beta CDR3 regions were amplified. First-round RT-PCR of the TCR CDR3 relied on the HTBI primer set. TCRdb re-called the multiplex PCR reads through MiXCR, storing one row per CDR3 protein. The sample has roughly 250,000 distinct CDR3 sequences, approximately 14% seen once. The sequenced sample consisted of blood. The receptors here all came from a woman aged 40 to 50 with Graves' hyperthyroidism that later progressed to Graves' ophthalmopathy.

The rearrangement uses TRBV5-6 and TRBJ2-7; D ambiguous. Germline V lookup: CDR1 SGHDT, CDR2 YYEEEE. The V end was cut by 3 bases, the J end by 5 bases, with 6 bases between. CDR3 length equals 11 residues. The CDR3 reads CASSYTNEQYF. DNA for the CDR3: TGTGCCAGCAGCTATACTAACGAGCAGTACTTC.

This clonotype was counted ten times or more. The chain couples TRBV10-2 to TRBJ2-5, with TRBD1 matching over 7 bases. Germline V lookup: CDR1 WSHSY, CDR2 SAAADI. V shed 7 bases and J 1 base; nucleotides not matched to a gene: 9. The CDR3 consists of 15 residues. The CDR3 region is CASTISTGAQETQYF. The CDR3 bases are TGCGCCAGCACAATCTCCACAGGGGCCCAAGAGACCCAGTACTTC.